A single sample is the source of the 25 T cell receptor beta chains below, sequenced in a study of blood T cell repertoires in COVID-19. This table comes from immunoSEQ multiplex PCR, and its TCRdb copy is limited to in-frame clones, with some not included. The repertoire holds fewer than 300,000 clones, with 82% as singletons. The sequenced sample was peripheral blood. All receptors derive from a woman between 18 and 29 years old with acute or convalescent COVID-19.

The rearrangement uses TRBV6-1 and TRBJ2-1, with 11 nucleotides matching TRBD2. The CDR3 runs 16 residues. CDR1 and CDR2 (germline): MNHNS, SASEGT. The V and J ends lost 4 bases and 2 bases, in that order; junction bases with no gene match: 4. Written as DNA, the CDR3 is TGTGCCAGCAGTGCTTTAGCGGGAGGGACCTACAATGAGCAGTTCTTC. Translated, it gives CASSALAGGTYNEQFF.

The rearrangement joins TRBV30 to TRBJ2-5, with TRBD1 matching over 9 bases. Germline loops: CDR1 GTSNPN, CDR2 SVGIG (reference sequence). V lost 5 bases and J lost 5; bases outside the gene matches: 12. The CDR3 has 15 residues. CDR3: CAWSPGQGKAETQYF. The CDR3 DNA reads TGTGCCTGGTCTCCGGGACAGGGAAAGGCGGAGACCCAGTACTTC.

J is TRBJ2-1 and V is TRBV24-1, with D perhaps matching TRBD2 (6 bases). Looked up from germline, CDR1 is KGHDR and CDR2 is SFDVKD. This CDR3 comprises 13 residues. The V and J ends lost 9 bases and 5 bases respectively, with 13 bases between them. CDR3 DNA sequence: TGTGCCACCGGGCGGGGCCGGGACAATGAGCAGTTCTTC. It translates to CATGRGRDNEQFF.

The chain joins TRBV4-1 to TRBJ2-7, with a tentative D call TRBD1 (5 bases). There are 17 residues in the CDR3. The V end was cut by 0 bases, the J end by 2 bases, with 17 bases between. The germline gives CDR1 MGHRA, CDR2 YSYEKL. In nucleotides, the CDR3 is TGCGCCAGCAGCCAAGATTGGCAGGGCCTTGGGGCCTACGAGCAGTACTTC. Residues: CASSQDWQGLGAYEQYF.

The CDR3 region has the DNA TGCGCCAGCAGTGGTTCGACTAGCGGGAGGAAGGCCAATGAGCAGTTCTTC. Amino acids: CASSGSTSGRKANEQFF. The chain employs TRBV10-2 and TRBJ2-1; TRBD2 agrees at 13 bases. Looked up from germline, CDR1 is WSHSY and CDR2 is SAAADI. After removal of 4 bases from V and 6 bases from J, the junction contained 9 bases not matched to a gene. CDR3 length: 17 residues.

This rearrangement joins TRBV9 to TRBJ2-5, with 7 bases fitting TRBD2. In germline, CDR1 is SGDLS, CDR2 YYNGEE. Trimming took 2 bases from V and 5 from J; bases not matched to a gene: 6. The CDR3 loop spans 14 amino acids. This CDR3 reads CASSVSFSGETQYF. CDR3 DNA: TGTGCCAGCAGCGTTTCCTTTAGCGGGGAGACCCAGTACTTC.

The rearrangement links TRBV29-1 to TRBJ1-2; 9 bases agree with TRBD1. Germline-derived CDR1 and CDR2 are SQVTM and ANQGSEA. The CDR3 runs 13 residues. The junction had 8 bases not matched to a gene; V was cut back by 5 bases and J by 7 bases. The DNA for the CDR3 is TGCAGCGTTCGGGACAGGGAGGGTAGTGGCTACACCTTC. As protein: CSVRDREGSGYTF.

The V gene is TRBV6-5, the J gene TRBJ2-7; 7 nucleotides align to TRBD2. Germline-derived CDR1 and CDR2 are MNHEY and SVGAGI. The ends lost 7 bases at V and 0 bases at J; junction bases unmatched: 9. This CDR3 comprises 15 residues. CDR3 DNA sequence: TGTGCCAGCACCCCGACCCTAGCGGCCTCCTACGAGCAGTACTTC. This gives the protein CASTPTLAASYEQYF.

The gene calls are TRBV19 and TRBJ2-2; possible D gene TRBD2, 5 bases. Germline V gene lookup returns CDR1 LNHDA and CDR2 SQIVND (reference sequence). The CDR3 spans 17 residues. Trimming removed 5 bases from V and 8 bases from J, with 24 bases in between. CDR3 nucleotide sequence: TGTGCCAGTAGTCTGGGTGGGGTAGCCACGGGAACAGGGGAGCTGTTTTTT. Its translation: CASSLGGVATGTGELFF.

This chain joins TRBV7-6 and TRBJ2-3; 8 nucleotides line up with TRBD2. Germline CDR1 reads SGHVS; CDR2 reads FNYEAQ. Unmatched junction bases numbered 12, after V lost 5 bases and J lost 5 bases. The CDR3 has 16 residues. The CDR3 protein is CASSPLLGGLVDTQYF. The CDR3, as DNA: TGTGCCAGCAGCCCCCTCCTGGGGGGACTAGTAGATACGCAGTATTTT.

The V gene is TRBV7-8, the J gene TRBJ1-5, with TRBD1 identical over 7 bases. Germline-derived CDR1 and CDR2 are SGHVS and FQNEAQ. V shed 1 base, J shed 7 bases, and the junction held 7 bases outside the gene matches. There are 15 residues in the CDR3. CDR3 in amino acids: CASSLETGDGQPQHF. In DNA form, the CDR3 reads TGTGCCAGCAGCTTAGAAACAGGGGATGGCCAGCCCCAGCATTTT.

The V call is TRBV28, the J call TRBJ2-7; TRBD1 matches 7 bases. Germline assignment: CDR1 MDHEN and CDR2 SYDVKM. Trimming took 8 bases from V and 0 from J; bases not matched to a gene: 4. The length of the CDR3 is 13 residues. Written as DNA, the CDR3 is TGTGCCAGCGCCCGGGACAGCTCCTACGAGCAGTACTTC. As protein: CASARDSSYEQYF.

V and J are TRBV28 and TRBJ2-7; 8 bases line up with TRBD1. This CDR3 spans 18 amino acids. CDR1 and CDR2 (germline): MDHEN, SYDVKM. V was pared by 5 bases and J by 0 bases, with 15 bases of the junction left unmatched. This CDR3 reads CASSLSGQGAFNSYEQYF. The DNA for the CDR3 is TGTGCCAGCAGTCTGTCGGGTCAGGGGGCCTTTAACTCCTACGAGCAGTACTTC.

The CDR3 DNA reads TGTGCCAGCAGCTGCGGGACAGGGACCATAAAACAAGAGACCCAGTACTTC. As protein: CASSCGTGTIKQETQYF. The chain recombines TRBV5-7 with TRBJ2-5; the match to TRBD1 covers 9 bases. Being an ORF, TRBV5-7 has a function that is uncertain. J lost 2 bases, V lost 3 bases, and 11 bases had no gene match. The CDR3 is 17 amino acids.

The chain links TRBV4-3 to TRBJ1-1; D remains ambiguous. V shed 0 bases and J shed 1 base, with 12 bases lying between them. CDR3 size: 16 residues. CDR1 is LGHNA and CDR2 is YSLEER in the germline V gene. In nucleotides, the CDR3 is TGCGCCAGCAGCCAAGAACTAGCTACGGCGAACACTGAAGCTTTCTTT. Translation: CASSQELATANTEAFF.

The genes are TRBV25-1 and TRBJ2-1; 12 bases are a match to TRBD2. Germline assignment: CDR1 MGHDK and CDR2 SYGVNS. Trimming took 4 bases from V and 6 from J; bases not matched to a gene: 4. The CDR3 runs 15 residues. As DNA, the CDR3 is TGTGCCAGCAGTGGGGGACTAGCGGGTATCAATGAGCAGTTCTTC. It encodes CASSGGLAGINEQFF.

The rearrangement joins TRBV27 to TRBJ1-2; D is undetermined. CDR1 and CDR2 (germline): MNHEY, SMNVEV (reference sequence). The CDR3 totals 13 residues. V dropped 5 bases and J dropped 2 bases, with 9 bases sitting between them. DNA of the CDR3: TGTGCCAGCAGTGGCGGTGGGAACTATGGCTACACCTTC. It specifies CASSGGGNYGYTF.

This clone has a count of ten or more. The rearrangement joins TRBV19 to TRBJ2-1; 9 bases map to TRBD1. The CDR3 is 15 residues long. Trimming cost V 4 bases and J 3 bases; bases outside gene matches: 4. CDR1 is LNHDA and CDR2 is SQIVND in the germline V gene (reference sequence). This chain's CDR3 is CASSRGQGGYNEQFF. CDR3 in DNA: TGTGCCAGTAGTAGGGGACAGGGTGGCTACAATGAGCAGTTCTTC.

A word on this clone: This sequence may be a read error, since a much larger clone differs from it by one base. The chain links TRBV11-2 to TRBJ1-5; perhaps TRBD1 as D (6 bases). The CDR3 loop spans 13 amino acids. Germline V gene data show CDR1 as SGHAT and CDR2 as FQNNGV. Trimming pared 3 bases from V and 4 bases from J, leaving 7 bases between. CDR3 loop: CASSLRGNQPQHF. In nucleotides, the CDR3 is TGTGCCAGCAGCTTGAGGGGGAATCAGCCCCAGCATTTT.

The chain links TRBV7-2 to TRBJ2-1; weak D call: TRBD1 (6 bases). Germline loops: CDR1 SGHTA, CDR2 FQGNSA. V was cut by 5 bases and J by 8 bases, with 19 bases left in between. The CDR3 is made up of 15 amino acids. CDR3 region: CASSTKVLQGYEQFF. DNA for the CDR3: TGTGCCAGCAGCACAAAAGTCCTACAGGGTTATGAGCAGTTCTTC.

This clone has just a few counts. CDR3 nucleotide sequence: TGCGCCAGCAGCCGGAAGGGACCTACGGGACAGGGAGGCGATGTATATTCACCCCTCCACTTT. This gives the protein CASSRKGPTGQGGDVYSPLHF. This chain connects TRBV5-1 to TRBJ1-6, with 9 nucleotides matching TRBD1. The germline gives CDR1 SGHRS, CDR2 YFSETQ. This CDR3 region has 21 residues. The V segment lost 4 bases and the J segment 8 bases; nucleotides outside the gene matches: 25.

The chain couples TRBV15 to TRBJ2-7, with TRBD1 matching 7 bases. Germline CDR1 reads LNHNV; CDR2 reads YYDKDF (reference sequence). Trimming removed 0 bases from V and 1 base from J; junction bases left unmatched: 0. The CDR3 is 14 amino acids. This CDR3 reads CATSRDRGSYEQYF. DNA for the CDR3: TGTGCCACCAGCAGAGACAGGGGGTCCTACGAGCAGTACTTC.

The chain has TRBV29-1 and TRBJ1-2; D remains ambiguous. CDR1 is SQVTM, CDR2 ANQGSEA, per germline. V was cut by 1 base and J by 4 bases, with 13 bases left in between. There are 14 residues in the CDR3. For the CDR3, the DNA is TGCAGCGTTGAAGGGGCCAGTCGCTCCTATGGCTACACCTTC. Translation gives CSVEGASRSYGYTF.

The count of this clone is one. The chain uses TRBV5-6 and TRBJ2-5; 7 bases are a match to TRBD1. This CDR3 region has 14 residues. J lost 1 base, V lost 5 bases, and 5 bases had no gene match. Germline V CDR1 and CDR2: SGHDT, YYEEEE. The CDR3 loop reads CASRRGQVQETQYF. The CDR3 nucleotides read TGTGCCAGCAGACGAGGACAGGTCCAAGAGACCCAGTACTTC.

This chain connects TRBV7-8 to TRBJ1-2, with TRBD1 as a possible D gene (5 bases). Germline V CDR1 and CDR2: SGHVS, FQNEAQ. The CDR3 totals 13 residues. Trimming removed 3 bases from V and 8 bases from J, with 13 bases in between. CDR3 DNA sequence: TGTGCCAGCAGCTTGGGCGGGGGTAGGGGCTACACCTTC. Its protein product is CASSLGGGRGYTF. Combining the CDR3 with reference TRBV7-8 and TRBJ1-2 gives the whole variable domain GAGVSQSPRYKVAKRGQDVALRCDPISGHVSLFWYQQALGQGPEFLTYFQNEAQLDKSGLPSDRFFAERPEGSVSTLKIQRTQQEDSAVYLCASSLGGGRGYTFGSGTRLTVV.